This TCR beta chain comes out of a study of blood T cell repertoires in COVID-19. Overall study: Whether acute or convalescent, the COVID-19 samples came from the United States, Italy and Spain. Nucleic acid was either cDNA or gDNA, and it came from T cells, B-cell-depleted T cells, or PBMCs.

Per the study methods: For nucleated cells, counts were estimated from reference gene primer amplification. Libraries were prepared by immunoSEQ multiplex PCR; TCRdb keeps only in-frame clonotypes and omits some of them. The V and J calls and clone size are taken from that table; D and trimming were inferred from the DNA. The data show about 130,000 clones, roughly four fifths seen once. The receptor comes from a woman aged 55 to 70 with acute or convalescent COVID-19. The source material was peripheral blood.

The CDR3 region is CASSVGVEVYGYTF. The CDR3 DNA reads as TGTGCCAGCAGCGTAGGAGTGGAGGTGTATGGCTACACCTTC. The genes are TRBV9 and TRBJ1-2; D uncertain. This CDR3 region has 14 residues. V lost 0 bases and J lost 5, with 11 bases in between. Per germline, CDR1 SGDLS and CDR2 YYNGEE.